This T cell receptor (beta chain) comes out of a study of memory CD4+ T cells and cytomegalovirus serostatus. CDR3 size: 14 residues. Trimming at V came to 5 bases and at J to 5 bases, leaving 5 bases not matched to a gene. CDR1 is SGHVS and CDR2 is FNYEAQ in the germline V gene. The sort gate was single viable CD3+CD4+CD8-CD45RO+ cells for memory CD4+ T cells. The table lists this clone with a few counts. TCRdb keeps only in-frame clones here, not all; method: immunoSEQ multiplex PCR. The repertoire holds 25,000 to 35,000 clones, with more than 60% as singletons. The V gene is TRBV7-6, the J gene TRBJ2-1; 8 bases agree with TRBD1. Specimen: memory CD4+ T cells from blood. The source of this sequence is an adult in good health and CMV-seronegative. The chain's CDR3 is CASSVGQAHNEQFF. Here the CDR3 DNA reads TGTGCCAGCAGCGTGGGACAGGCCCACAATGAGCAGTTCTTC.